A single sample gave rise to the 2 T cell receptor beta chains below, sequenced in a study of beta chain features in type 1 diabetes. The study reverse transcribed the entire isolated RNA, so it sequenced expressed TCRB transcripts. Assay: immunoSEQ multiplex PCR; the TCRdb copy retains only in-frame clones and omits some. Here the sample spans approximately 730,000 clones, over 10% being singletons. Their antigens are not known. Points from the study as a whole: Among all four CD4+ subsets, Type 1 diabetes patients had TCRB CDR3s that were moderately but significantly shorter.

The sample consisted of naive CD4+ T cells from blood. These receptors were obtained from a young man with type 1 diabetes.

The genes are TRBV5-1 and TRBJ1-5, with D possibly matching TRBD1 (5 bases). Germline CDR1 SGHRS, CDR2 YFSETQ. This CDR3 is built from 14 residues. Trimming took 0 bases from V and 11 from J, leaving 15 bases between them. CDR3 coding DNA: TGCGCCAGCAGCTTGGACGGGCCGGGGGGGGCCCAGCATTTT. Translation gives CASSLDGPGGAQHF.

CDR3 sequence (DNA): TGTGCCACCCAGGGGGCTGGGATCGAGCAGTACTTC. Protein: CATQGAGIEQYF. The V and J genes are TRBV10-3 and TRBJ2-7; 8 nucleotides line up with TRBD1. V shed 10 bases and J 6 bases; nucleotides not matched to a gene: 8. Germline assignment: CDR1 ENHRY and CDR2 SYGVKD. This CDR3 region has 12 residues.